Below, one T cell receptor (beta chain) is given with its context. Methods used by the authors: Amplification of reference gene primers provided the estimated nucleated cell counts. Some clones are missing from TCRdb's copy, which holds only in-frame ones; the method was immunoSEQ multiplex PCR. V, J and clone size are those of that table, while D and trimming were read from the DNA. This table holds 150,000 to 200,000 clones, over 80% found once. Germline CDR1 reads SNHLY; CDR2 reads FYNNEI. This CDR3 region has 15 residues. The germline V and J ends were trimmed by 5 bases and 3 bases, with 16 bases remaining between them. The sample belongs to a study of blood T cell repertoires in COVID-19. Across the study: Collection of acute and convalescent COVID-19 samples took place in the United States, Italy and Spain. The analysed material was cDNA or gDNA that came from T cells, B-cell-depleted T cells, or PBMCs.

Specimen: peripheral blood. This rearrangement joins TRBV2 to TRBJ1-2, with a weak D call TRBD1 (6 bases). This receptor was obtained from a woman in her 30s with acute or convalescent COVID-19. The CDR3 nucleotides read TGTGCCAGCAGTCCTTTGAGGACAGATCACTATGGCTACACCTTC. It translates to CASSPLRTDHYGYTF.